A single T cell receptor (beta chain) is shown here with its context. Its antigen is not known. The sample is drawn from a study of CD4+ T cells in melanoma. Study findings and constraints: In melanoma, neoantigen-specific CD4+ T cells reportedly differed in differentiation state. CD8+ T cell, macrophage and B cell function reportedly correlated with neoantigen-specific CD4+ T cells.

V lost 7 bases, J lost 0 bases, and 4 bases lay in between. Germline V gene data show CDR1 as MNHNS and CDR2 as SASEGT. The CDR3 runs to 12 residues. Produced via immunoSEQ multiplex PCR; TCRdb's table is partial and in-frame only. Here the sample spans about 50,000 clones, 85% to 90% being singletons. The J gene is TRBJ1-5, the V gene TRBV6-1; D is ambiguous. Sequencing input: peripheral blood. This receptor was obtained from a human donor with melanoma. For the CDR3, the DNA is TGTGCCAGCACGACTAGCAATCAGCCCCAGCATTTT. Its translation: CASTTSNQPQHF.